The present entry profiles one T cell receptor beta chain with its context. Its matching antigen is unknown. Isolation per sample recovered at least 6 million PBMCs. These data come from a study of blood T cells in healthy people across ages. Findings and limits, study-wide: The fall in TCR beta diversity per million T cells was roughly linear with age. Donor CMV status, an unknown factor, possibly confounded changes in expanded clonotypes.

A second PCR of 7 to 11 cycles used a sample-barcoded 5' primer and a J-beta primer mix. Each cDNA molecule was tagged by a template-switch adaptor with 12 random nucleotides. A single record per CDR3 protein comes from TCRdb applying MiXCR to the 5' RACE reads. The sample shows 800,000 to 900,000 distinct CDR3 sequences, approximately 65% of them seen only once. The sequence was obtained from a young man in good health. The specimen was blood.

The CDR3 spells CASSLTEDTGELFF. The CDR3 DNA sequence: TGTGCCAGCAGCCTCACAGAGGACACCGGGGAGCTGTTTTTT. This chain joins TRBV9 and TRBJ2-2; D remains ambiguous. V was pared by 4 bases and J by 3 bases, with 10 bases between. Germline values: CDR1 SGDLS, CDR2 YYNGEE. The CDR3 extends over 14 amino acids.